Presented here are 19 T cell receptor beta chains from one specimen sequenced in a study of T cell changes during pregnancy in multiple sclerosis. Assay used: immunoSEQ multiplex PCR; TCRdb lists only in-frame clones, some missing. The table records 70,000 to 80,000 clones, approximately 94% of them present only once. The starting material was peripheral blood, obtained in the third trimester of pregnancy. The receptors shown here come from a female donor with multiple sclerosis, enrolled in a pregnancy study.

This chain connects TRBV2 to TRBJ1-2; TRBD1 matches at 7 bases. This CDR3 spans 14 amino acids. Looked up from germline, CDR1 is SNHLY and CDR2 is FYNNEI. V shed 3 bases, J shed 2 bases, and the junction held 3 bases outside the gene matches. CDR3 loop: CASSDGRGNYGYTF. As DNA, the CDR3 is TGTGCCAGCAGTGACGGCAGGGGGAACTATGGCTACACCTTC.

V is TRBV11-2 and J is TRBJ2-1; a possible D gene is TRBD2 (5 bases). The CDR3 has 14 amino acids. CDR1 and CDR2 from the germline V gene are SGHAT and FQNNGV. V was clipped by 5 bases and J by 6 bases, with 14 bases between them. CDR3 coding DNA: TGTGCCAGCAGCCAGTCTTCGGGGTTCAATGAGCAGTTCTTC. Translated, it gives CASSQSSGFNEQFF.

The chain has TRBV4-2 and TRBJ1-5; D not resolved. CDR3 size: 15 residues. The V and J ends lost 0 bases and 7 bases respectively, with 13 bases between them. Per germline, CDR1 LGHNA and CDR2 YNFKEQ. In DNA form, the CDR3 reads TGTGCCAGCAGCCAAGATGGAGAGGTACACCAGCCCCAGCATTTT. Translated: CASSQDGEVHQPQHF.

The chain carries TRBV11-2 and TRBJ1-2; perhaps TRBD1 as D (6 bases). The germline V and J ends were trimmed by 5 bases and 7 bases, with 17 bases remaining between them. CDR3 length: 14 amino acids. In germline, CDR1 is SGHAT, CDR2 FQNNGV. CDR3 region: CASSLTGQGTGYTF. The CDR3 region has the DNA TGTGCCAGCAGCCTAACAGGGCAGGGGACTGGCTACACCTTC.

V usage is TRBV21-1 and J usage is TRBJ1-5; the table's D call, TRBD1, has no DNA check behind it. TRBV21-1 corresponds to a pseudogene. There are 20 residues in the CDR3. CDR3 sequence reads: CASQPLGTGGDQHCNQPQHF. As DNA, the CDR3 is TGTGCCAGCCAACCCTTGGGGACAGGGGGCGACCAGCATTGCAATCAGCCCCAGCATTTT.

This chain uses TRBV30 with TRBJ2-2; 7 nucleotides match TRBD1. With 2 bases clipped from V and 5 bases from J, the junction kept 5 bases outside the gene matches. Per the germline V gene, CDR1 is GTSNPN and CDR2 is SVGIG (reference sequence). The CDR3 runs 14 residues. CDR3 region: CAWSWAGGTGELFF. DNA for the CDR3: TGTGCCTGGAGTTGGGCAGGGGGAACCGGGGAGCTGTTTTTT.

The rearrangement uses TRBV12-5 and TRBJ2-5; 16 bases match TRBD2. The V segment lost 5 bases and the J segment 3 bases; nucleotides outside the gene matches: 9. The CDR3 runs 18 residues. The V gene's germline CDR1 is LGHNT and CDR2 FRNRAP. This chain's CDR3 is CASGQFPGLAGGKETQYF. As DNA, the CDR3 is TGTGCTAGTGGTCAATTCCCGGGACTAGCGGGGGGGAAAGAGACCCAGTACTTC.

The V gene is TRBV6-4, the J gene TRBJ2-1, with 7 bases that match TRBD2. CDR1 is MRHNA and CDR2 is SNTAGT in the germline V gene. V shed 2 bases, J shed 6 bases, and the junction held 1 base outside the gene matches. The CDR3 loop spans 13 amino acids. The chain's CDR3 is CASSDGTTNEQFF. The CDR3, as DNA: TGTGCCAGCAGTGACGGGACTACCAATGAGCAGTTCTTC.

V gene TRBV20-1 combines with J gene TRBJ2-7; the D is unclear. The germline V gene encodes CDR1 DFQATT and CDR2 SNEGSKA (reference sequence). The CDR3 sequence is 11 residues long. Deletions cut 3 bases from V and 4 bases from J, with 7 bases between. CDR3 sequence (DNA): TGCAGTGCTAGCGATAGATACGAGCAGTACTTC. Protein: CSASDRYEQYF.

This clone was detected a few times. The CDR3 is CASSRTGGLLEAFF. The CDR3 DNA sequence: TGTGCCAGCAGCCGGACAGGGGGCTTACTTGAAGCTTTCTTT. V and J are TRBV11-2 and TRBJ1-1, with 11 bases lining up with TRBD1. The CDR3 is 14 amino acids. From germline, CDR1 is SGHAT and CDR2 FQNNGV. Trimming took 5 bases from V and 7 from J; bases not matched to a gene: 6.

V usage is TRBV6-6 and J usage is TRBJ2-1, with TRBD2 matching 9 bases. CDR1 MNHNY and CDR2 SVGAGI come from the germline V gene (reference sequence). The CDR3 contains 16 residues. V dropped 6 bases and J dropped 8; count of bases not matched to a gene: 14. In DNA, the CDR3 is TGTGCCAGCAGGCCCCTCCCTAGCGGGGTTGTTTATGAGCAGTTCTTC. Translating gives CASRPLPSGVVYEQFF.

The gene calls are TRBV5-4 and TRBJ2-1, with 10 bases matching TRBD2. The CDR3 loop spans 15 amino acids. Trimming at V came to 1 base and at J to 5 bases, leaving 3 bases not matched to a gene. Germline CDR1 reads SGHNT; CDR2 reads YYREEE (reference sequence). Written as DNA, the CDR3 is TGTGCCAGCAGCTTGCGGACTAGCGGAAACAATGAGCAGTTCTTC. Amino acid sequence: CASSLRTSGNNEQFF. Looking up the rest from reference TRBV5-4 and TRBJ2-1 gives the full variable domain: ETGVTQSPTHLIKTRGQQVTLRCSSQSGHNTVSWYQQALGQGPQFIFQYYREEENGRGNFPPRFSGLQFPNYSSELNVNALELDDSALYLCASSLRTSGNNEQFFGPGTRLTVL.

This chain links TRBV5-1 with TRBJ1-1; D might be TRBD1 (6 bases). CDR3 length equals 13 residues. Germline V gene data show CDR1 as SGHRS and CDR2 as YFSETQ. Trimming took off 4 bases at V and 0 bases at J, with 7 bases between the two ends. The CDR3 is CASSRTVNTEAFF. As DNA, the CDR3 is TGCGCCAGCAGCAGGACAGTGAACACTGAAGCTTTCTTT.

This chain links TRBV19 with TRBJ2-3, with D perhaps matching TRBD1 (6 bases). There are 15 residues in the CDR3. Per the germline V gene, CDR1 is LNHDA and CDR2 is SQIVND (reference sequence). V lost 7 bases to trimming and J lost 7 bases, with 21 bases between them. DNA of the CDR3: TGTGCCAGTACCATCCGTTCAGGGGCCGTGAATACGCAGTATTTT. As protein: CASTIRSGAVNTQYF.

The chain links TRBV5-4 to TRBJ2-7, with D maybe TRBD1 (6 bases). Trimming removed 4 bases at V and 0 bases at J, with 8 bases between. The V gene's germline CDR1 is SGHNT and CDR2 YYREEE (reference sequence). The length of the CDR3 is 13 residues. The CDR3 DNA follows: TGTGCCAGCAGCCGGGACAACTCCTACGAGCAGTACTTC. Amino acid sequence: CASSRDNSYEQYF.

The V and J genes are TRBV10-1 and TRBJ1-4; D gene ambiguous. CDR3 length: 15 residues. Germline CDR1 WNHNN, CDR2 SYGVQD (reference sequence). V was trimmed by 10 bases and J by 7 bases, leaving 22 bases between them. CDR3 loop: CATLRIRGVPEKLFF. The CDR3 DNA sequence: TGCGCCACCTTAAGGATCAGAGGAGTTCCTGAAAAACTGTTTTTT.

This clone occurred once. This chain joins TRBV9 and TRBJ2-2, with D unresolved. This CDR3 is built from 16 residues. V gave up 2 bases and J gave up 0 bases, with 11 bases separating them. CDR1 SGDLS and CDR2 YYNGEE come from the germline V gene. CDR3 loop: CASSVNAGSNTGELFF. CDR3 nucleotide sequence: TGTGCCAGCAGCGTGAACGCAGGCTCGAACACCGGGGAGCTGTTTTTT.

This clone was seen a single time. The V and J genes are TRBV7-9 and TRBJ1-4, with D maybe TRBD1 (5 bases). The germline V gene encodes CDR1 SEHNR and CDR2 FQNEAQ (reference sequence). The CDR3 loop spans 15 amino acids. Trimming took off 1 base at V and 7 bases at J, with 13 bases between the two ends. CDR3 residues: CASSLGGVRGEKLFF. CDR3 sequence (DNA): TGTGCCAGCAGCTTAGGGGGGGTAAGGGGTGAAAAACTGTTTTTT.

V is TRBV6-1 and J is TRBJ2-3; the match to TRBD2 covers 10 bases. V was clipped by 4 bases and J by 2 bases; unmatched bases: 3. The CDR3 sequence is 15 residues long. Germline values: CDR1 MNHNS, CDR2 SASEGT. The DNA of the CDR3 is TGTGCCAGCAGTGGGACTAGCGGATACACAGATACGCAGTATTTT. Its protein product is CASSGTSGYTDTQYF.